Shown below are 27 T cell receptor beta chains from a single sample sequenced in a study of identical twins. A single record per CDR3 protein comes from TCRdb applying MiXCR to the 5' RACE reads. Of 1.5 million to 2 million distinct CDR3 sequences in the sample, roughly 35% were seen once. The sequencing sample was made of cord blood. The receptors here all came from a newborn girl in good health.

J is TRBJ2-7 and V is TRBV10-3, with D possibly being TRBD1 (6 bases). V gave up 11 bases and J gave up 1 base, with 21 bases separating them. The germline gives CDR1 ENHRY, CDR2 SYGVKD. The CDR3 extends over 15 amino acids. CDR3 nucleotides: TGTGCCGTCCGAGGACAGTCCCTCGGGTCCTACGAGCAGTACTTC. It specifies CAVRGQSLGSYEQYF.

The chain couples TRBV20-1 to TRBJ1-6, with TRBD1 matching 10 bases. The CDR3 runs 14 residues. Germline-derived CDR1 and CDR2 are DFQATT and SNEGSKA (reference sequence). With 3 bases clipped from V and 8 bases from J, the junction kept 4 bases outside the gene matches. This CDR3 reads CSASRGTGDSPLHF. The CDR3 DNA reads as TGCAGTGCTAGTAGGGGGACAGGGGATTCACCCCTCCACTTT.

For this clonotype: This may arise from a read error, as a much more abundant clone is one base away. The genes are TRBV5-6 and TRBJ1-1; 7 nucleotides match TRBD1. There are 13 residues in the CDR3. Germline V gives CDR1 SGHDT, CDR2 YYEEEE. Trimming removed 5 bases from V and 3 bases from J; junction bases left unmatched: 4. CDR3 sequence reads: CASSEGAYTEAFF. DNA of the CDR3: TGTGCCAGCAGTGAGGGGGCGTACACTGAAGCTTTCTTT.

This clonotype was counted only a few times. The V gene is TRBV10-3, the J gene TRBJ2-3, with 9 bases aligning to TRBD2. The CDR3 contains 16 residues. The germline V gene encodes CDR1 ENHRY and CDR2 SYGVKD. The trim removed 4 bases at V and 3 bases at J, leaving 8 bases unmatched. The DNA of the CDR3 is TGTGCCATCAGTGGGACTATTAGCGGGGGTACAGATACGCAGTATTTT. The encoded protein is CAISGTISGGTDTQYF.

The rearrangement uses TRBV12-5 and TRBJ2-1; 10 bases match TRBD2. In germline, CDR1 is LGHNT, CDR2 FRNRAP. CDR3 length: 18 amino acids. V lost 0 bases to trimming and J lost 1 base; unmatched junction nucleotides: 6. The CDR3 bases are TGTGCTAGTGGTTTGGTAGTGCTAGCGGGAGTTTCCTACAATGAGCAGTTCTTC. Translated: CASGLVVLAGVSYNEQFF.

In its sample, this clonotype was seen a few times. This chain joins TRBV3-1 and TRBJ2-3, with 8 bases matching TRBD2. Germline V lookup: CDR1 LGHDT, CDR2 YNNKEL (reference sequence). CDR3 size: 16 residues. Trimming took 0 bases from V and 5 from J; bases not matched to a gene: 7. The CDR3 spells CASSQDHSGMVDTQYF. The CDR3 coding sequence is TGTGCCAGCAGCCAAGATCATAGCGGGATGGTAGATACGCAGTATTTT.

In nucleotides, the CDR3 is TGTGCCATCACCCAGACAGGGGGAGCGGACACTGAAGCTTTCTTT. This gives the protein CAITQTGGADTEAFF. The chain combines TRBV10-3 with TRBJ1-1, with 9 bases identical to TRBD1. The CDR3 is 15 amino acids. Trimming took 7 bases from V and 3 from J; bases not matched to a gene: 9. Germline V gene sequence: CDR1 ENHRY, CDR2 SYGVKD.

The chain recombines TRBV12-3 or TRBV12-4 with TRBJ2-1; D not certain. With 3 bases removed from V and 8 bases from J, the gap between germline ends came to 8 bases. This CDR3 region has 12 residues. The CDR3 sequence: CASSLVLHEQFF. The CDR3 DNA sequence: TGTGCCAGCAGTTTGGTACTCCATGAGCAGTTCTTC.

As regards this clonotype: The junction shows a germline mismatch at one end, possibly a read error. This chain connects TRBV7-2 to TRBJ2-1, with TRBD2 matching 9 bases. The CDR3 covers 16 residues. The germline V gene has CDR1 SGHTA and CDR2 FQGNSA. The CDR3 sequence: CASSPLLAGLHNGQFF. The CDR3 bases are TGTGCCAGCAGCCCCCTTCTAGCGGGGCTCCACAATGGGCAGTTCTTC.

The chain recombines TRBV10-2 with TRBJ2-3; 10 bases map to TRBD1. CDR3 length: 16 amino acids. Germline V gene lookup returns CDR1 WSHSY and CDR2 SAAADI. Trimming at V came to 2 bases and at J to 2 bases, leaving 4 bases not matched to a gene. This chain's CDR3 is CASSEGTGDLTDTQYF. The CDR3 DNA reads TGCGCCAGCAGTGAGGGGACAGGGGATCTCACAGATACGCAGTATTTT.

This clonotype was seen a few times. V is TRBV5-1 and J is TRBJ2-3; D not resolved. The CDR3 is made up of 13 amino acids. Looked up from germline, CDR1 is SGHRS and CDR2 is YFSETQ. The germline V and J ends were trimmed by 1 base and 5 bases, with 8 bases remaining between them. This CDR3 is CASSLSQKDTQYF. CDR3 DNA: TGCGCCAGCAGCTTGTCCCAAAAAGATACGCAGTATTTT. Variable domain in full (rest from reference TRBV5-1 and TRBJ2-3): KAGVTQTPRYLIKTRGQQVTLSCSPISGHRSVSWYQQTPGQGLQFLFEYFSETQRNKGNFPGRFSGRQFSNSRSEMNVSTLELGDSALYLCASSLSQKDTQYFGPGTRLTVL.

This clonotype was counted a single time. In DNA, the CDR3 is TGCAGTGCTAGAGGTCCCAGGGGGGGGAACACTGAAGCTTTCTTT. This translates into CSARGPRGGNTEAFF. The chain recombines TRBV20-1 with TRBJ1-1, with 7 bases that match TRBD1. V shed 1 base, J shed 1 base, and the junction held 6 bases outside the gene matches. The CDR3 loop spans 15 amino acids. Germline CDR1 and CDR2: DFQATT and SNEGSKA (reference sequence).

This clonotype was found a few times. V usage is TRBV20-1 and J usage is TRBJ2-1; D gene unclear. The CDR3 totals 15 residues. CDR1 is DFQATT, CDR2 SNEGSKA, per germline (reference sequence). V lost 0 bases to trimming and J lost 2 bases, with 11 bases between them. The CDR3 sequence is CSARDPGVPYNEQFF. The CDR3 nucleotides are TGCAGTGCTAGAGACCCCGGAGTGCCCTACAATGAGCAGTTCTTC.

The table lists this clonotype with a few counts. In nucleotides, the CDR3 is TGTGCCATCCGGACCGGGGCGGGAGGGGGACGTGATACGCAGTATTTT. It translates to CAIRTGAGGGRDTQYF. The chain recombines TRBV10-3 with TRBJ2-3, with TRBD2 identical over 9 bases. J gave up 6 bases and V 8 bases, and 15 bases lay outside the gene matches. This CDR3 is 16 amino acids long. CDR1 and CDR2 from the germline V gene are ENHRY and SYGVKD.

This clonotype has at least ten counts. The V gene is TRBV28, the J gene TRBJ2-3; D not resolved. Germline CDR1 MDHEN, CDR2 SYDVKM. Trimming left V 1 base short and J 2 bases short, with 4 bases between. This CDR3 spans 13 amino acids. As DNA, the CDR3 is TGTGCCAGCAGTTTATACAACACAGATACGCAGTATTTT. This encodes CASSLYNTDTQYF.

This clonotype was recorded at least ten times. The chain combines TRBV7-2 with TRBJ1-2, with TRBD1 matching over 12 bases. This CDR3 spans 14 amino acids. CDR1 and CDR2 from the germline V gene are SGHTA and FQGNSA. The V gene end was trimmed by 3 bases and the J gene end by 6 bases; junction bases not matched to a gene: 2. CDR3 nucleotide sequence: TGTGCCAGCAGCTTTAGGGACAGGGGGCATGGCTACACCTTC. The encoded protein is CASSFRDRGHGYTF.

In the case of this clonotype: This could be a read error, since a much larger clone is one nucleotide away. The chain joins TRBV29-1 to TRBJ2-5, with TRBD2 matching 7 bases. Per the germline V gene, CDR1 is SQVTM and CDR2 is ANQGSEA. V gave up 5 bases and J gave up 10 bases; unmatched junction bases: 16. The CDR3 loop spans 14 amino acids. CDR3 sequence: CSVLPSPGGLFQYF. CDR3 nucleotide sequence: TGCAGCGTTCTCCCCTCCCCGGGGGGTCTATTCCAGTACTTC.

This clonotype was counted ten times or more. The CDR3 loop reads CSARTGSNQPQHF. CDR3 bases: TGCAGTGCTAGGACAGGGAGCAATCAGCCCCAGCATTTT. This chain joins TRBV20-1 and TRBJ1-5; 7 bases line up with TRBD1. The CDR3 has 13 residues. From germline, CDR1 is DFQATT and CDR2 SNEGSKA (reference sequence). J gave up 1 base and V 3 bases, and 0 bases lay outside the gene matches.

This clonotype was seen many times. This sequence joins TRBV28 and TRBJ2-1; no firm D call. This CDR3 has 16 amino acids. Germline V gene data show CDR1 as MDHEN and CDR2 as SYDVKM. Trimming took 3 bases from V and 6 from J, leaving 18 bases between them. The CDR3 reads CASSFIRVGLGNEQFF. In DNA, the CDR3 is TGTGCCAGCAGTTTCATAAGAGTAGGGCTGGGCAATGAGCAGTTCTTC. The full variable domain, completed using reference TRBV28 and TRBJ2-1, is DVKVTQSSRYLVKRTGEKVFLECVQDMDHENMFWYRQDPGLGLRLIYFSYDVKMKEKGDIPEGYSVSREKKERFSLILESASTNQTSMYLCASSFIRVGLGNEQFFGPGTRLTVL.

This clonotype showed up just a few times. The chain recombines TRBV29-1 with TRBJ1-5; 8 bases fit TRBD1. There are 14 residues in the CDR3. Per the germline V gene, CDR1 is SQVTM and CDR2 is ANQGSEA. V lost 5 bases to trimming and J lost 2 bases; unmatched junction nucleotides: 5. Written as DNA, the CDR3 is TGCAGCGTTCGAGACAGGGGTGGCAATCAGCCCCAGCATTTT. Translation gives CSVRDRGGNQPQHF.

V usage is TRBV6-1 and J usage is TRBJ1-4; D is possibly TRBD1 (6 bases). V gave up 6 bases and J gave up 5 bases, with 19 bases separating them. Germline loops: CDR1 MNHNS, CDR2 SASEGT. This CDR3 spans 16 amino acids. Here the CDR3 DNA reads TGTGCCAGCAGAGTCTACGGGCAGGGGAAAAATGAAAAACTGTTTTTT. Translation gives CASRVYGQGKNEKLFF.

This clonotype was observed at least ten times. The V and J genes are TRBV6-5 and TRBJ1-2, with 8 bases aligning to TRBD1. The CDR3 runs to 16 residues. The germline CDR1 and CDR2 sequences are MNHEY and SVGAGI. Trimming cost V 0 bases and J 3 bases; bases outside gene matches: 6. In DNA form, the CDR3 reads TGTGCCAGCAGTTACTCGGGGACAGGCCCTTACTATGGCTACACCTTC. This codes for CASSYSGTGPYYGYTF.

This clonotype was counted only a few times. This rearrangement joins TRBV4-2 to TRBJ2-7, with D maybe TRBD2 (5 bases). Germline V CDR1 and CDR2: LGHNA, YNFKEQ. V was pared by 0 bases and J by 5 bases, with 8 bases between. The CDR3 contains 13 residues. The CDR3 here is CASSQDGIDEQYF. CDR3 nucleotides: TGTGCCAGCAGCCAAGACGGGATCGACGAGCAGTACTTC.

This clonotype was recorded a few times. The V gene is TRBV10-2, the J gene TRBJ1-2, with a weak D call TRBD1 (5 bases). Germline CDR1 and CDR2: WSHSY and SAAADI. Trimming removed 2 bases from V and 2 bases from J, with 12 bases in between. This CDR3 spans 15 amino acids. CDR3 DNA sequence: TGCGCCAGCAGTGAGGGGGACCTTTTAAACTATGGCTACACCTTC. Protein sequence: CASSEGDLLNYGYTF.

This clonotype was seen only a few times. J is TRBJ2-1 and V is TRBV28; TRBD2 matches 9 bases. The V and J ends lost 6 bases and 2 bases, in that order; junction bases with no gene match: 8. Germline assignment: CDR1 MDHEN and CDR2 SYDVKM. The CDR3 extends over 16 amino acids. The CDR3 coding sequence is TGTGCCAGCAGGCGACTAGCGGCCTTTACCTACAATGAGCAGTTCTTC. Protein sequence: CASRRLAAFTYNEQFF.

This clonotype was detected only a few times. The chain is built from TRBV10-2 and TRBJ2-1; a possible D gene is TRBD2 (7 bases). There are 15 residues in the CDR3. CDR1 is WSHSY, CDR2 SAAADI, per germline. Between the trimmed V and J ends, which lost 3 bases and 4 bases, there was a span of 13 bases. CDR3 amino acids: CASSEGRGLYNEQFF. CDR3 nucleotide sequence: TGCGCCAGCAGTGAAGGGCGGGGGCTGTACAATGAGCAGTTCTTC.

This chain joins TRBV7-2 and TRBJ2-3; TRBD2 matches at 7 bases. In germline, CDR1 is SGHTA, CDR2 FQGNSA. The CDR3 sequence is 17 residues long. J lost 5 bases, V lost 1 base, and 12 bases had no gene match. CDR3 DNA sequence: TGTGCCAGCAGCTTAGTAGGGGTAGCGGGCGGGTTAGATACGCAGTATTTT. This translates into CASSLVGVAGGLDTQYF.